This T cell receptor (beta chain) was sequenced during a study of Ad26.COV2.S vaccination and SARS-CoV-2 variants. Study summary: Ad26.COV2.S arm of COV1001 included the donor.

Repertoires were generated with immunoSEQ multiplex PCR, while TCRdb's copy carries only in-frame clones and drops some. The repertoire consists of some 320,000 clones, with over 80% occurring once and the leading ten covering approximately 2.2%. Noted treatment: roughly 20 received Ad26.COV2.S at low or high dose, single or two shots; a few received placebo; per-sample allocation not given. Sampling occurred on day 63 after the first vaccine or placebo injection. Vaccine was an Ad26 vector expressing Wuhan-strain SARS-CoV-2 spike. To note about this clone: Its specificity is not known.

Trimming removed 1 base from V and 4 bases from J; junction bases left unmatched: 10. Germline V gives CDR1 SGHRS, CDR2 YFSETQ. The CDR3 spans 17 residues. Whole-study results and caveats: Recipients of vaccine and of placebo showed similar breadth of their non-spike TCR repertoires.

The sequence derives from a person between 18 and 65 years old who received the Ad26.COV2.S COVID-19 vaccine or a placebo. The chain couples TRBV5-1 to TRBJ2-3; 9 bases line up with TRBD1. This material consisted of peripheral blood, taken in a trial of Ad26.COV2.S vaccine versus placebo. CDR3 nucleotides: TGCGCCAGCAGCTTGAATGCTGGGACAGGGATGTCAGATACGCAGTATTTT. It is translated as CASSLNAGTGMSDTQYF.